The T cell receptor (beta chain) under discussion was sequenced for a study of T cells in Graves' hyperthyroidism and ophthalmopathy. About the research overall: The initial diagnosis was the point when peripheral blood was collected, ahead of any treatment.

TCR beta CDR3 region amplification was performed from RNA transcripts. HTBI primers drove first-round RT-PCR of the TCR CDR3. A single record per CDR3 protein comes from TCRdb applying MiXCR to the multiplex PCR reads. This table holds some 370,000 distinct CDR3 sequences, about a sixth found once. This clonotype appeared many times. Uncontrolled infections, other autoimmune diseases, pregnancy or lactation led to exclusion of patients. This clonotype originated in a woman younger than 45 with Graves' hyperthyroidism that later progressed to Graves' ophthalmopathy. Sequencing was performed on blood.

The CDR3 is CASSIQGMGTEAFF. CDR3 DNA sequence: TGTGCCAGTAGTATACAGGGTATGGGCACTGAAGCTTTCTTT. The chain links TRBV19 to TRBJ1-1, with a possible D match to TRBD1 (5 bases). V lost 2 bases, J lost 4 bases, and 11 bases lay in between. This CDR3 has 14 amino acids. Germline values: CDR1 LNHDA, CDR2 SQIVND (reference sequence).